Reported below is one TCR beta chain. The CDR3 extends over 14 amino acids. V lost 7 bases, J lost 3 bases, and 8 bases stayed unmatched. CDR1 and CDR2 from the germline V gene are MDHEN and SYDVKM. The assay was immunoSEQ multiplex PCR, and TCRdb's table has in-frame clones only and misses some. The profile shows 250,000 to 300,000 clones, roughly four fifths of them singletons. This sample stems from a study of control samples from healthy donors and cancer patients. What was sequenced was PBMCs. The V gene is TRBV28, the J gene TRBJ2-7, with 8 positions matching TRBD1. This TCR came from a woman in her sixties or seventies with lung cancer. CDR3 DNA: TGTGCCAGCAAAAAAGGACAGGGCCGCTACGAGCAGTACTTC. This gives the protein CASKKGQGRYEQYF.